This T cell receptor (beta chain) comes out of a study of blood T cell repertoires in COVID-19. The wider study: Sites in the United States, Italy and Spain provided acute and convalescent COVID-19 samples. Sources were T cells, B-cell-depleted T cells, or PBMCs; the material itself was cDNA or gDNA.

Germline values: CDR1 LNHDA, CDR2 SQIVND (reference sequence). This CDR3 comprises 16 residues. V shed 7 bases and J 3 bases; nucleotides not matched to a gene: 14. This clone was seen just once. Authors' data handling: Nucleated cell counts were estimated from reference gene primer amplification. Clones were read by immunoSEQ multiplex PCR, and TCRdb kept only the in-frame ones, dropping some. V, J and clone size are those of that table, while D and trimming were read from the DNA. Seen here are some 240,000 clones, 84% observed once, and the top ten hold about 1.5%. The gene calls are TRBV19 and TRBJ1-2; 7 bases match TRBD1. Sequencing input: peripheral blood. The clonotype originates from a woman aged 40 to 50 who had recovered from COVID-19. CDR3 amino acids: CASIRTSVGTDYGYTF. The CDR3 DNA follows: TGTGCCAGTATCAGGACAAGCGTCGGGACAGACTATGGCTACACCTTC.